This passage covers 31 T cell receptor beta chains from one sample sequenced in a study of T cell responses to AZD1222 COVID-19 vaccine. Assay used: immunoSEQ multiplex PCR; TCRdb lists only in-frame clones, some missing. In the table there are 95,000 to 110,000 clones, 93% of which are singletons. The specimen comprised peripheral blood, sampled on day 0 of AZD1222 vaccination. The receptor source for this set is an adult in good health.

The J gene is TRBJ2-5, the V gene TRBV5-1, with TRBD2 matching 7 bases. J was trimmed by 2 bases and V by 0 bases; bases with no gene match: 1. The CDR3 consists of 14 residues. Per germline, CDR1 SGHRS and CDR2 YFSETQ. The CDR3 here is CASSLAGGQETQYF. The DNA for the CDR3 is TGCGCCAGCAGCTTGGCCGGGGGGCAAGAGACCCAGTACTTC.

This clone has more than one count but fewer than ten. The V gene is TRBV14, the J gene TRBJ2-7; TRBD2 matches at 8 bases. This CDR3 region has 15 residues. Germline CDR1 is SGHDN and CDR2 is FVKESK. V shed 1 base, J shed 2 bases, and the junction held 4 bases outside the gene matches. Here the CDR3 DNA reads TGTGCCAGCAGCCAAGGTGCGGGGGGTACCTACGAGCAGTACTTC. Its translation is CASSQGAGGTYEQYF. Full variable domain (remainder filled in from reference TRBV14 and TRBJ2-7): EAGVTQFPSHSVIEKGQTVTLRCDPISGHDNLYWYRRVMGKEIKFLLHFVKESKQDESGMPNNRFLAERTGGTYSTLKVQPAELEDSGVYFCASSQGAGGTYEQYFGPGTRLTVT.

The rearrangement joins TRBV7-8 to TRBJ2-2, with D perhaps matching TRBD2 (7 bases). V was pared by 6 bases and J by 7 bases, with 15 bases between. The CDR3 sequence is 14 residues long. The V gene's germline CDR1 is SGHVS and CDR2 FQNEAQ. The CDR3 region is CASSAGGGSGELFF. CDR3 DNA: TGTGCCAGCAGTGCCGGGGGCGGGAGCGGGGAGCTGTTTTTT.

J is TRBJ1-1 and V is TRBV6-5, with 9 bases fitting TRBD1. CDR1 is MNHEY and CDR2 is SVGAGI in the germline V gene. V shed 7 bases, J shed 1 base, and the junction held 4 bases outside the gene matches. The CDR3 loop spans 14 amino acids. CDR3 protein: CASTRDRANTEAFF. In DNA form, the CDR3 reads TGTGCCAGCACCCGGGACAGGGCGAACACTGAAGCTTTCTTT.

The chain has TRBV7-9 and TRBJ1-4; D perhaps matches TRBD1 (5 bases). The germline CDR1 and CDR2 sequences are SEHNR and FQNEAQ (reference sequence). Trimming shortened V by 4 bases and J by 3 bases, and 12 bases separated the two germline ends. The CDR3 runs 15 residues. CDR3: CASSSLVGANEKLFF. The DNA for the CDR3 is TGTGCCAGCAGCTCCTTGGTAGGGGCTAATGAAAAACTGTTTTTT.

The chain has TRBV6-6 and TRBJ2-3; 11 nucleotides agree with TRBD2. The CDR3 sequence is 16 residues long. The germline gives CDR1 MNHNY, CDR2 SVGAGI (reference sequence). The V gene end was trimmed by 5 bases and the J gene end by 0 bases; junction bases not matched to a gene: 4. CDR3 DNA sequence: TGTGCCAGCAGTCGACTAGCGGGACCTAGCACAGATACGCAGTATTTT. Its protein is CASSRLAGPSTDTQYF.

This clone has only one observation. CDR3 nucleotides: TGTGCCAGCAGCCCTGGGACAGCCGCTGGGACCGGGGAGCTGTTTTTT. Protein product: CASSPGTAAGTGELFF. V and J are TRBV5-8 and TRBJ2-2; 7 nucleotides line up with TRBD1. The length of the CDR3 is 16 residues. The V gene's germline CDR1 is SGHTS and CDR2 YDEGEE. V shed 4 bases and J 5 bases; nucleotides not matched to a gene: 11.

This chain connects TRBV4-1 to TRBJ1-3; no clear D. CDR1 is MGHRA and CDR2 is YSYEKL in the germline V gene. This CDR3 region has 15 residues. The ends were cut back, 0 bases at V and 7 bases at J, with 13 bases in the middle. The CDR3 region is CASSQDYGPVNTIYF. DNA for the CDR3: TGCGCCAGCAGCCAAGATTACGGACCCGTGAACACCATATATTTT.

This rearrangement joins TRBV4-2 to TRBJ2-7, with D perhaps TRBD1 (5 bases). Trimming left V 0 bases short and J 5 bases short, with 14 bases between. This CDR3 is 15 amino acids long. The germline V gene encodes CDR1 LGHNA and CDR2 YNFKEQ. The CDR3 nucleotides read TGTGCCAGCAGCCAAGAATCCCTTAGCAGGGACGAGCAGTACTTC. Residues: CASSQESLSRDEQYF.

The V call is TRBV7-2, the J call TRBJ1-1; D may be TRBD1 (5 bases). Germline CDR1 reads SGHTA; CDR2 reads FQGNSA. CDR3 size: 13 residues. V was trimmed by 5 bases and J by 1 base, leaving 8 bases between them. In nucleotides, the CDR3 is TGTGCCAGCAGCGCGGGACGGAACACTGAAGCTTTCTTT. Its protein is CASSAGRNTEAFF.

The chain combines TRBV5-1 with TRBJ2-5; no clear D. The V and J ends lost 0 bases and 1 base respectively, with 13 bases between them. The CDR3 consists of 16 residues. The germline gives CDR1 SGHRS, CDR2 YFSETQ. The DNA of the CDR3 is TGCGCCAGCAGCTTGGTATCGGGTGTCCGCCAAGAGACCCAGTACTTC. Translating gives CASSLVSGVRQETQYF.

This rearrangement joins TRBV30 to TRBJ1-2; D possibly corresponds to TRBD1 (6 bases). This CDR3 contains 14 residues. The germline V gene encodes CDR1 GTSNPN and CDR2 SVGIG (reference sequence). V lost 3 bases and J 0 bases, leaving 11 bases between the germline ends. The CDR3 sequence: CAWSRTVSNYGYTF. The DNA of the CDR3 is TGTGCCTGGAGCCGGACAGTTTCTAACTATGGCTACACCTTC.

V and J are TRBV10-3 and TRBJ2-3, with a weak D call TRBD2 (5 bases). This CDR3 spans 12 amino acids. Germline V gene lookup returns CDR1 ENHRY and CDR2 SYGVKD. With 6 bases removed from V and 6 bases from J, the gap between germline ends came to 10 bases. CDR3 sequence (DNA): TGTGCCATCAGCGAGGAGGAGGATACGCAGTATTTT. Encoded protein: CAISEEEDTQYF.

The chain recombines TRBV7-8 with TRBJ2-1; 9 bases are a match to TRBD1. The germline gives CDR1 SGHVS, CDR2 FQNEAQ. Unmatched junction bases numbered 12, after V lost 8 bases and J lost 4 bases. The CDR3 is 16 residues long. This CDR3 is CASSYGAQGAYNEQFF. The CDR3 region has the DNA TGTGCCAGCTCCTACGGTGCACAGGGGGCGTACAATGAGCAGTTCTTC.

The V call is TRBV7-8, the J call TRBJ2-3; TRBD1 or TRBD2 may be the D gene (5 bases each). The CDR3 is 16 residues long. V was trimmed by 5 bases and J by 0 bases, leaving 15 bases between them. Per germline, CDR1 SGHVS and CDR2 FQNEAQ. The CDR3 DNA reads as TGTGCCAGCAGCCCCACGAGGGGATTCAGCACAGATACGCAGTATTTT. As protein: CASSPTRGFSTDTQYF.

The V gene is TRBV18, the J gene TRBJ2-1; D gene uncertain. There are 15 residues in the CDR3. Germline V gene data show CDR1 as KGHSH and CDR2 as LQKENI. V was cut by 5 bases and J by 6 bases, with 17 bases left in between. CDR3 in DNA: TGTGCCAGCTCAGCATCGAGCCTGTCGCTCAATGAGCAGTTCTTC. Amino acid sequence: CASSASSLSLNEQFF.

The DNA for the CDR3 is TGTGCCACCGATGGGACTAGCGGATCCGTGTCTCAGTACTTC. Translating gives CATDGTSGSVSQYF. V is TRBV28 and J is TRBJ2-5, with 11 bases fitting TRBD2. The CDR3 loop spans 14 amino acids. V dropped 10 bases and J dropped 11; count of bases not matched to a gene: 15. Germline V CDR1 and CDR2: MDHEN, SYDVKM.

V is TRBV12-3 or TRBV12-4 and J is TRBJ2-5, with 7 nucleotides matching TRBD2. J was trimmed by 5 bases and V by 5 bases; bases with no gene match: 5. This CDR3 has 13 residues. Here the CDR3 reads CASSAGEGETQYF. CDR3 sequence (DNA): TGTGCCAGCAGTGCCGGGGAGGGGGAGACCCAGTACTTC.

The chain carries TRBV7-3 and TRBJ2-3; possible D gene TRBD2, 7 bases. Trimming removed 1 base from V and 6 bases from J, with 14 bases in between. The CDR3 covers 15 residues. In germline, CDR1 is SGHTA, CDR2 FQGTGA. The CDR3 nucleotides read TGTGCCAGCAGCTTAAGGGGGGGCTCGCCGGATACGCAGTATTTT. It codes for CASSLRGGSPDTQYF.

CDR3 protein: CASSEFSGRANEQFF. The CDR3 DNA follows: TGTGCCAGCAGTGAATTTAGCGGGAGAGCGAATGAGCAGTTCTTC. This chain uses TRBV6-1 with TRBJ2-1, with 9 bases identical to TRBD2. CDR3 length: 15 amino acids. CDR1 is MNHNS and CDR2 is SASEGT in the germline V gene. Trimming took 2 bases from V and 7 from J; bases not matched to a gene: 6.

The V gene is TRBV5-6, the J gene TRBJ2-3, with D unresolved. V was trimmed by 2 bases and J by 0 bases, leaving 7 bases between them. The CDR3 has 14 residues. From germline, CDR1 is SGHDT and CDR2 YYEEEE. This chain's CDR3 is CASSFSPSTDTQYF. Here the CDR3 DNA reads TGTGCCAGCAGCTTTTCCCCCAGCACAGATACGCAGTATTTT.

This chain links TRBV28 with TRBJ2-5, with D perhaps matching TRBD2 (5 bases). V was clipped by 5 bases and J by 5 bases, with 21 bases between them. The CDR3 sequence is 16 residues long. Germline CDR1 is MDHEN and CDR2 is SYDVKM. Written as DNA, the CDR3 is TGTGCCAGCAGTCTTCCCCTCCGGGCGGGTGAGGAGACCCAGTACTTC. Amino acid sequence: CASSLPLRAGEETQYF.

The chain recombines TRBV15 with TRBJ2-1, with 10 bases matching TRBD2. There are 15 residues in the CDR3. Germline values: CDR1 LNHNV, CDR2 YYDKDF (reference sequence). Trimming cost V 1 base and J 5 bases; bases outside gene matches: 2. The CDR3 DNA is TGTGCCACCAGCAGAGGGACTAGCGGAGACAATGAGCAGTTCTTC. Its protein is CATSRGTSGDNEQFF.

This clone has only one observation. This chain links TRBV5-1 with TRBJ1-1; the D gene is possibly TRBD1 (6 bases). V gave up 4 bases and J gave up 4 bases, with 11 bases separating them. The CDR3 totals 13 residues. Germline V gene sequence: CDR1 SGHRS, CDR2 YFSETQ. In DNA, the CDR3 is TGCGCCAGCAGCACAGGGAGGTTCACTGAAGCTTTCTTT. Its protein is CASSTGRFTEAFF.

The chain links TRBV9 to TRBJ2-1; D gene uncertain. The CDR3 runs to 15 residues. The V and J ends lost 5 bases and 0 bases respectively, with 12 bases between them. CDR1 and CDR2 (germline): SGDLS, YYNGEE. As DNA, the CDR3 is TGTGCCAGCAGTGTTCTTGCCAGCTCCTACAATGAGCAGTTCTTC. It encodes CASSVLASSYNEQFF.

V and J are TRBV13 and TRBJ1-1; tentatively, D is TRBD1 (6 bases). Germline CDR1 reads PRHDT; CDR2 reads FYEKMQ (reference sequence). Between the trimmed V and J ends, which lost 5 bases and 6 bases, there was a span of 16 bases. The CDR3 spans 14 residues. CDR3: CASSPRAGESEAFF. The DNA for the CDR3 is TGTGCCAGCAGCCCCCGAGCAGGGGAGTCTGAAGCTTTCTTT.

This chain links TRBV3-1 (or the pseudogene TRBV3-2) with TRBJ1-2; no clear D gene. The CDR3 consists of 16 residues. Germline CDR1 reads LGHDT; CDR2 reads YNNKEL (reference sequence). V lost 0 bases and J 8 bases, leaving 19 bases between the germline ends. This chain's CDR3 is CASSQETWNTASGYTF. The DNA of the CDR3 is TGTGCCAGCAGCCAAGAGACGTGGAACACAGCCTCCGGCTACACCTTC.

The CDR3 nucleotides read TGTGCCAGCAGTTTACGACAGGTAATTACTGAGCAGTTCTTC. As protein: CASSLRQVITEQFF. The V and J genes are TRBV28 and TRBJ2-1, with D possibly matching TRBD1 (6 bases). Trimming removed 2 bases at V and 9 bases at J, with 14 bases between. CDR1 MDHEN and CDR2 SYDVKM come from the germline V gene. This CDR3 is 14 amino acids long.

CDR3 residues: CSVVERGFGSYNEQFF. Here the CDR3 DNA reads TGCAGCGTTGTCGAACGCGGGTTTGGCTCCTACAATGAGCAGTTCTTC. This chain uses TRBV29-1 with TRBJ2-1; the D gene is possibly TRBD2 (5 bases). The CDR3 totals 16 residues. V was cut by 4 bases and J by 0 bases, with 16 bases left in between. Germline V CDR1 and CDR2: SQVTM, ANQGSEA.

The chain couples TRBV27 to TRBJ1-2; 10 bases are a match to TRBD1. Trimming took 2 bases from V and 6 from J; bases not matched to a gene: 15. This CDR3 has 18 residues. Germline loops: CDR1 MNHEY, CDR2 SMNVEV (reference sequence). The CDR3 coding sequence is TGTGCCAGCAGTTTAATCCGGGACAGGGGCCTGCTTTGGGATGGCTACACCTTC. It codes for CASSLIRDRGLLWDGYTF.

V is TRBV11-2 and J is TRBJ2-5, with D perhaps TRBD1 or TRBD2 (6 bases each). Trimming cost V 7 bases and J 2 bases, with 17 bases left between them. Germline values: CDR1 SGHAT, CDR2 FQNNGV. The CDR3 has 15 amino acids. The CDR3 is CASTPVGGTQETQYF. CDR3 DNA: TGTGCCAGCACCCCCGTAGGGGGGACACAAGAGACCCAGTACTTC.